The 31 T cell receptor beta chains below come from one sample, sequenced in a study of blood T cell repertoires in COVID-19. TCRdb keeps only in-frame clones here, not all; method: immunoSEQ multiplex PCR. This repertoire shows approximately 300,000 clones, 65% to 90% found once; its top ten account for around 9.3%. Sample: PBMCs or T cells enriched from blood (not recorded which). The source of these receptors is a young woman who had recovered from COVID-19.

This clone showed up just a few times. Other DNA sequences from this sample encode an identical CDR3 as well. The rearrangement joins TRBV29-1 to TRBJ1-4; 7 nucleotides agree with TRBD1. Trimming at V came to 4 bases and at J to 0 bases, leaving 2 bases not matched to a gene. The CDR3 is 14 amino acids. CDR1 and CDR2 (germline): SQVTM, ANQGSEA. The CDR3 nucleotides read TGCAGCGTTGGACAGGGTGCAACTAATGAAAAACTGTTTTTT. Translated, it gives CSVGQGATNEKLFF.

The chain combines TRBV6-6 with TRBJ1-1, with a weak D call TRBD1 (5 bases). CDR3 length: 17 amino acids. V was trimmed by 5 bases and J by 3 bases, leaving 22 bases between them. From germline, CDR1 is MNHNY and CDR2 SVGAGI (reference sequence). In nucleotides, the CDR3 is TGTGCCAGCAGTCTCGCCGCGGGGGACCCGGGGTACACTGAAGCTTTCTTT. Protein sequence: CASSLAAGDPGYTEAFF.

The CDR3: CASSFNPRTGGIEAFF. For the CDR3, the DNA is TGTGCCAGCAGTTTCAACCCCCGGACAGGGGGGATTGAAGCTTTCTTT. The chain carries TRBV28 and TRBJ1-1; 10 bases match TRBD1. Per germline, CDR1 MDHEN and CDR2 SYDVKM. CDR3 length equals 16 residues. Trimming cost V 3 bases and J 7 bases; bases outside gene matches: 11. Full variable domain (missing parts from reference TRBV28 and TRBJ1-1): DVKVTQSSRYLVKRTGEKVFLECVQDMDHENMFWYRQDPGLGLRLIYFSYDVKMKEKGDIPEGYSVSREKKERFSLILESASTNQTSMYLCASSFNPRTGGIEAFFGQGTRLTVV.

This chain connects TRBV3-1 (or the pseudogene TRBV3-2) to TRBJ2-1, with no clear D. This CDR3 contains 12 residues. CDR1 is LGHDT and CDR2 is YNNKEL in the germline V gene (reference sequence). V dropped 1 base and J dropped 6 bases, with 4 bases sitting between them. The CDR3 here is CASSQGLNEQFF. CDR3 nucleotides: TGTGCCAGCAGCCAAGGGCTCAATGAGCAGTTCTTC.

The CDR3 DNA reads TGTGCCAGCAGCCCCACAGGGATGGATGGCTACACCTTC. Its protein product is CASSPTGMDGYTF. The chain employs TRBV5-6 and TRBJ1-2; TRBD1 might be the D (6 bases). Germline loops: CDR1 SGHDT, CDR2 YYEEEE. CDR3 length: 13 amino acids. Trimming cost V 4 bases and J 6 bases, with 13 bases left between them.

This clone was picked up one time. The gene calls are TRBV5-1 and TRBJ1-3; D is undetermined. CDR1 is SGHRS, CDR2 YFSETQ, per germline. The CDR3 totals 16 residues. Trimming stripped 0 bases from V and 0 bases from J, with 10 bases between. CDR3 coding DNA: TGCGCCAGCAGCTTGGGTCGTAGCTTCTCTGGAAACACCATATATTTT. Amino acid sequence: CASSLGRSFSGNTIYF. Variable domain in full (rest from reference TRBV5-1 and TRBJ1-3): KAGVTQTPRYLIKTRGQQVTLSCSPISGHRSVSWYQQTPGQGLQFLFEYFSETQRNKGNFPGRFSGRQFSNSRSEMNVSTLELGDSALYLCASSLGRSFSGNTIYFGEGSWLTVV.

This rearrangement joins TRBV10-3 to TRBJ1-5; TRBD1 might be the D (5 bases). The CDR3 loop spans 14 amino acids. The germline V and J ends were trimmed by 6 bases and 5 bases, with 14 bases remaining between them. CDR1 is ENHRY and CDR2 is SYGVKD in the germline V gene. This CDR3 is CAISKDSKDQPQHF. CDR3 coding DNA: TGTGCCATCAGCAAAGACAGTAAGGATCAGCCCCAGCATTTT.

DNA for the CDR3: TGTGCCAGCAGCCAAGACCTAGCGGGTACCCAGTACTTC. The encoded protein is CASSQDLAGTQYF. V is TRBV3-1 (or the pseudogene TRBV3-2) and J is TRBJ2-5; 8 nucleotides align to TRBD2. This CDR3 has 13 amino acids. Germline trimming cut 0 bases from V and 8 bases from J; bases unmatched to any gene: 2. Germline lookup yields CDR1 LGHDT and CDR2 YNNKEL (reference sequence).

Points on this clone: This same CDR3 is encoded by further DNA sequences in the sample. The chain recombines TRBV28 with TRBJ1-2, with D possibly being TRBD1 (5 bases). Trimming stripped 3 bases from V and 5 bases from J, with 10 bases between. The CDR3 is 13 amino acids. From germline, CDR1 is MDHEN and CDR2 SYDVKM. CDR3 in DNA: TGTGCCAGCAGTTTGAGCCGGGGGTATGGCTACACCTTC. This translates into CASSLSRGYGYTF.

This clone has a single count. This rearrangement joins TRBV9 to TRBJ1-5; no clear D. CDR3 length: 13 amino acids. V lost 0 bases to trimming and J lost 9 bases, with 10 bases between them. Germline CDR1 and CDR2: SGDLS and YYNGEE. In nucleotides, the CDR3 is TGTGCCAGCAGCGTAGTTCCGGCGGGGCCCCAGCATTTT. Its translation is CASSVVPAGPQHF.

The chain recombines TRBV14 with TRBJ2-5; D remains unclear. V was pared by 1 base and J by 7 bases, with 7 bases between. Germline lookup yields CDR1 SGHDN and CDR2 FVKESK. There are 12 residues in the CDR3. The DNA of the CDR3 is TGTGCCAGCAGCCAAGTAATCGGGACCCAGTACTTC. Amino acids: CASSQVIGTQYF.

This clone occurred a few times. This sequence joins TRBV7-2 and TRBJ1-5; 8 nucleotides align to TRBD1. With V trimmed by 5 bases and J by 6 bases, 12 bases remained unmatched. From germline, CDR1 is SGHTA and CDR2 FQGNSA. The CDR3 loop spans 16 amino acids. In DNA form, the CDR3 reads TGTGCCAGCAGCCTGGCCGACAGGGGAGGGAGTCAGCCCCAGCATTTT. Translation: CASSLADRGGSQPQHF.

As regards this clone: Different DNA sequences within this sample yield the same CDR3. This chain links TRBV5-1 with TRBJ1-1; D remains unclear. CDR1 and CDR2 from the germline V gene are SGHRS and YFSETQ. The CDR3 loop spans 13 amino acids. V lost 0 bases, J lost 2 bases, and 5 bases lay in between. CDR3 protein: CASSLDINTEAFF. The CDR3 DNA is TGCGCCAGCAGCTTGGATATCAACACTGAAGCTTTCTTT.

This chain uses TRBV11-1 with TRBJ2-1; D is ambiguous. The germline CDR1 and CDR2 sequences are SGHAT and FQDESV (reference sequence). CDR3 length equals 11 residues. Between the trimmed V and J ends, which lost 5 bases and 5 bases, there was a span of 4 bases. The CDR3 DNA sequence: TGTGCCAGCAGCCGGGACAATGAGCAGTTCTTC. Translation gives CASSRDNEQFF. Variable domain in full (rest from reference TRBV11-1 and TRBJ2-1): EAEVAQSPRYKITEKSQAVAFWCDPISGHATLYWYRQILGQGPELLVQFQDESVVDDSQLPKDRFSAERLKGVDSTLKIQPAELGDSAMYLCASSRDNEQFFGPGTRLTVL.

The chain uses TRBV12-3 or TRBV12-4 and TRBJ1-6; possible D gene TRBD1, 5 bases. This CDR3 contains 12 residues. Trimming pared 2 bases from V and 14 bases from J, leaving 10 bases between. The CDR3 region is CASSLIAGTLHF. The CDR3 region has the DNA TGTGCCAGCAGTTTAATCGCAGGGACCCTCCACTTT.

V gene TRBV27 combines with J gene TRBJ2-3, with D possibly being TRBD1 (6 bases). Germline values: CDR1 MNHEY, CDR2 SMNVEV (reference sequence). The germline V and J ends were trimmed by 3 bases and 2 bases, with 12 bases remaining between them. This CDR3 is 15 amino acids long. The CDR3, as DNA: TGTGCCAGCAGTTTCGGGCAGGGGCTCACAGATACGCAGTATTTT. As protein: CASSFGQGLTDTQYF.

The chain has TRBV10-3 and TRBJ1-5, with a weak D call TRBD1 (5 bases). Per the germline V gene, CDR1 is ENHRY and CDR2 is SYGVKD. V dropped 2 bases and J dropped 7 bases, with 9 bases sitting between them. This CDR3 has 13 amino acids. CDR3 in amino acids: CAISEGAGQPQHF. CDR3 DNA sequence: TGTGCCATCAGTGAGGGGGCTGGCCAGCCCCAGCATTTT.

The rearrangement links TRBV5-4 to TRBJ2-1, with 9 bases aligning to TRBD2. Trimming took 4 bases from V and 4 from J; bases not matched to a gene: 12. Germline V gene lookup returns CDR1 SGHNT and CDR2 YYREEE (reference sequence). The CDR3 is 17 residues long. The CDR3 region is CASSLRVLTSGYNEQFF. The CDR3 DNA reads TGTGCCAGCAGCCTGAGGGTTTTGACTAGCGGTTACAATGAGCAGTTCTTC.

The chain has TRBV7-9 and TRBJ1-4; no clear D gene. This CDR3 spans 14 amino acids. V was pared by 5 bases and J by 5 bases, with 12 bases between. CDR1 and CDR2 from the germline V gene are SEHNR and FQNEAQ (reference sequence). DNA of the CDR3: TGTGCCAGCAGCCCGACACCGAGCAATGAAAAACTGTTTTTT. Its translation is CASSPTPSNEKLFF.

This chain joins TRBV29-1 and TRBJ2-7, with a weak D call TRBD1 (5 bases). Per germline, CDR1 SQVTM and CDR2 ANQGSEA. Trimming cost V 2 bases and J 5 bases, with 10 bases left between them. The CDR3 runs to 12 residues. The CDR3, as DNA: TGCAGCGTTGAACAGGGTACGGACGAGCAGTACTTC. Protein: CSVEQGTDEQYF.

The V and J genes are TRBV29-1 and TRBJ2-5, with 9 nucleotides matching TRBD1. The V gene end was trimmed by 2 bases and the J gene end by 5 bases; junction bases not matched to a gene: 18. CDR1 and CDR2 (germline): SQVTM, ANQGSEA. This CDR3 is 18 amino acids long. In nucleotides, the CDR3 is TGCAGCGTTGAAAGCGTTGGGACAGGGTCGTGGGCTAGGGAGACCCAGTACTTC. Translated, it gives CSVESVGTGSWARETQYF.

This clone was found a few times. This chain joins TRBV6-4 and TRBJ1-1, with 7 bases lining up with TRBD1. This CDR3 has 16 amino acids. Germline trimming cut 6 bases from V and 0 bases from J; bases unmatched to any gene: 10. Germline V gene sequence: CDR1 MRHNA, CDR2 SNTAGT. The CDR3 DNA follows: TGTGCCAGCAGGAGAGGACAGGTTCAAATGAACACTGAAGCTTTCTTT. As protein: CASRRGQVQMNTEAFF.

In this sample, this clone turned up once. The V and J genes are TRBV12-3 or TRBV12-4 and TRBJ2-1, with D possibly matching TRBD1 (5 bases). The CDR3 totals 13 residues. V lost 3 bases and J lost 10, with 13 bases in between. The CDR3 reads CASSLGRVAEQFF. The CDR3 coding sequence is TGTGCCAGCAGTTTGGGGCGAGTTGCCGAGCAGTTCTTC.

The rearrangement links TRBV7-9 to TRBJ1-1, with a possible D match to TRBD1 (5 bases). V was cut by 4 bases and J by 11 bases, with 17 bases left in between. The CDR3 spans 13 residues. Germline V gene lookup returns CDR1 SEHNR and CDR2 FQNEAQ (reference sequence). The CDR3 loop reads CASSSRMGGAAFF. CDR3 in DNA: TGTGCCAGCAGCTCACGAATGGGAGGGGCCGCTTTCTTT.

The V and J genes are TRBV11-1 and TRBJ2-3; maybe TRBD2 (5 bases). The CDR3 runs to 14 residues. Trimming cost V 5 bases and J 3 bases, with 12 bases left between them. The germline V gene has CDR1 SGHAT and CDR2 FQDESV (reference sequence). Here the CDR3 DNA reads TGTGCCAGCAGCCGCGGTAGAGGGACAGATACGCAGTATTTT. Translating gives CASSRGRGTDTQYF.

The rearrangement joins TRBV18 to TRBJ1-1; D is uncertain. The CDR3 has 15 residues. The germline V and J ends were trimmed by 6 bases and 2 bases, with 16 bases remaining between them. The germline V gene encodes CDR1 KGHSH and CDR2 LQKENI. The CDR3 DNA follows: TGTGCCAGCTCCGCAATGGAGGGTGATAACACTGAAGCTTTCTTT. This codes for CASSAMEGDNTEAFF.

The V call is TRBV7-9, the J call TRBJ2-1, with TRBD2 matching 8 bases. The CDR3 loop spans 15 amino acids. The V segment lost 4 bases and the J segment 4 bases; nucleotides outside the gene matches: 6. From germline, CDR1 is SEHNR and CDR2 FQNEAQ (reference sequence). The CDR3 coding sequence is TGTGCCAGCAGCTATCAAGCGGGGGTGTACAATGAGCAGTTCTTC. Protein: CASSYQAGVYNEQFF.

The chain couples TRBV9 to TRBJ1-1; no reliable D call. The CDR3 has 13 amino acids. The germline gives CDR1 SGDLS, CDR2 YYNGEE. V was pared by 0 bases and J by 3 bases, with 6 bases between. The CDR3 bases are TGTGCCAGCAGCGTAGCAGTCGACACTGAAGCTTTCTTT. As protein: CASSVAVDTEAFF.

About this clone itself: This CDR3 is also generated by other DNA sequences in the sample. V is TRBV5-1 and J is TRBJ1-1; D unclear. The CDR3 is made up of 12 amino acids. From germline, CDR1 is SGHRS and CDR2 YFSETQ. Trimming shortened V by 4 bases and J by 4 bases, and 8 bases separated the two germline ends. The CDR3 coding sequence is TGCGCCAGCAGCGGAGGTGGCACTGAAGCTTTCTTT. Its protein product is CASSGGGTEAFF.

The chain recombines TRBV12-3 or TRBV12-4 with TRBJ2-1; D gene unclear. The CDR3 runs 12 residues. Trimming left V 3 bases short and J 6 bases short, with 6 bases between. The CDR3 region is CASSFLVNEQFF. In DNA form, the CDR3 reads TGTGCCAGCAGTTTCCTAGTCAATGAGCAGTTCTTC.

The chain couples TRBV7-9 to TRBJ1-1; D unclear. Trimming pared 5 bases from V and 0 bases from J, leaving 10 bases between. The CDR3 runs to 14 residues. CDR1 and CDR2 from the germline V gene are SEHNR and FQNEAQ (reference sequence). The CDR3: CASSGTALNTEAFF. The CDR3 DNA follows: TGTGCCAGCAGCGGAACAGCTTTGAACACTGAAGCTTTCTTT.